These 6 T cell receptor beta chains share one sample of origin, sequenced in a study of graft-versus-host responses after intestinal transplantation (dated by TCRdb to the early 2020s). The library was obtained by the immunoSEQ multiplex PCR assay. In its TCRdb copy, this immuneACCESS table keeps in-frame sequences only and misses some clones. Where compared with another copy, unresolved V genes explain less than half of these, and the others have no known cause. This sample lists just under 100,000 clones; around 90% were detected once. Together, the top ten hold around 16% of the sample. This specimen consisted of PBMCs, obtained 450 to 480 days after intestinal transplant. The receptors come from a human patient who received an intestinal transplant, so some T cells may come from the graft donor.

The CDR3 nucleotides are TGTGCCAGCTCACCACCGGGACTTGTGTCTGAAACTGAAGCTTTCTTT. Encoded protein: CASSPPGLVSETEAFF. The chain carries TRBV18 and TRBJ1-1; tentative D call: TRBD1 (5 bases). Trimming shortened V by 0 bases and J by 5 bases, and 16 bases separated the two germline ends. CDR1 is KGHSH and CDR2 is LQKENI in the germline V gene. This CDR3 comprises 16 residues. The entire variable domain, with the rest obtained from reference TRBV18 and TRBJ1-1, is as follows: NAGVMQNPRHLVRRRGQEARLRCSPMKGHSHVYWYRQLPEEGLKFMVYLQKENIIDESGMPKERFSAEFPKEGPSILRIQQVVRGDSAAYFCASSPPGLVSETEAFFGQGTRLTVV.

The chain uses TRBV18 and TRBJ2-7, with no clear D. CDR3 size: 12 residues. Trimming cost V 6 bases and J 9 bases, with 15 bases left between them. The V gene's germline CDR1 is KGHSH and CDR2 LQKENI. The CDR3 coding sequence is TGTGCCAGCTCTCCTGGCCTCGTTAGGCAGTACTTC. Amino acid sequence: CASSPGLVRQYF.

This clone came up once. The chain is built from TRBV9 and TRBJ1-1; D perhaps matches TRBD1 (5 bases). The V end lost 0 bases, the J end lost 4 bases, and 13 bases lay between the germline ends. The CDR3 is 15 residues long. Germline lookup yields CDR1 SGDLS and CDR2 YYNGEE. The CDR3 DNA reads as TGTGCCAGCAGCGTAGCGGGGACCTCTACCACTGAAGCTTTCTTT. Translation: CASSVAGTSTTEAFF.

The chain links TRBV5-1 to TRBJ1-5, with D possibly TRBD1 on 6 matching bases. The V and J ends lost 0 bases and 6 bases respectively, with 13 bases between them. Germline CDR1 is SGHRS and CDR2 is YFSETQ. This CDR3 region has 15 residues. The CDR3 DNA reads TGCGCCAGCAGCTTGGTGGGGGGGGCGGGTCAGCCCCAGCATTTT. Its protein product is CASSLVGGAGQPQHF.

This clone was observed a single time. This chain uses TRBV13 with TRBJ1-2; TRBD1 agrees at 7 bases. CDR1 and CDR2 from the germline V gene are PRHDT and FYEKMQ (reference sequence). V gave up 5 bases and J gave up 2 bases; unmatched junction bases: 5. The CDR3 contains 14 residues. In nucleotides, the CDR3 is TGTGCCAGCAGCCTCCTACAGGGGAACTATGGCTACACCTTC. As protein: CASSLLQGNYGYTF.

This clone appeared once. This chain joins TRBV18 and TRBJ2-7; D assignment may be TRBD1 or TRBD2 (5 bases each). The CDR3 runs to 15 residues. The germline V gene encodes CDR1 KGHSH and CDR2 LQKENI. Trimming left V 2 bases short and J 2 bases short, with 13 bases between. CDR3 sequence: CASSPDWDPPYEQYF. In nucleotides, the CDR3 is TGTGCCAGCTCACCAGATTGGGACCCCCCCTACGAGCAGTACTTC.